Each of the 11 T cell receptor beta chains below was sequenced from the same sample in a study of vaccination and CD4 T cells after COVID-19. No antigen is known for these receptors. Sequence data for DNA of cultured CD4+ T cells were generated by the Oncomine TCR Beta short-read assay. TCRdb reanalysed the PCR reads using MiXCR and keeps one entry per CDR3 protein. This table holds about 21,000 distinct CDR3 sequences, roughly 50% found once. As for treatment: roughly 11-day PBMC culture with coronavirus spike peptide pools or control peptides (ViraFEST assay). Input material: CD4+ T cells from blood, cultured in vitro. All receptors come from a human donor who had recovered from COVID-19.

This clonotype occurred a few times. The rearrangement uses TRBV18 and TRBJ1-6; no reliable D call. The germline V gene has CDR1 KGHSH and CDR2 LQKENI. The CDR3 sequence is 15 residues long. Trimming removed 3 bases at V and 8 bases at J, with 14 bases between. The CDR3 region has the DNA TGTGCCAGCTCACCTAATCCGGGCCACGATTCACCCCTCCACTTT. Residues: CASSPNPGHDSPLHF.

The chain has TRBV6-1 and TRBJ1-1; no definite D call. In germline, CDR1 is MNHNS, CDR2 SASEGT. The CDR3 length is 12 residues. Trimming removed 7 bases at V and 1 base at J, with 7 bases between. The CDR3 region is CASTGANTEAFF. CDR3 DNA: TGTGCCAGCACAGGAGCGAACACTGAAGCTTTCTTT.

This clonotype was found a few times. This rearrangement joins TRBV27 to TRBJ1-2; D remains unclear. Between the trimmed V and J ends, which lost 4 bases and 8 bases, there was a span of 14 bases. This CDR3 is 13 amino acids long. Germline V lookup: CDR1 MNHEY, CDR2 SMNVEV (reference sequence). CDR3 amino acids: CASSSIAPWGYTF. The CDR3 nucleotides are TGTGCCAGCAGTTCCATAGCCCCATGGGGCTACACCTTC.

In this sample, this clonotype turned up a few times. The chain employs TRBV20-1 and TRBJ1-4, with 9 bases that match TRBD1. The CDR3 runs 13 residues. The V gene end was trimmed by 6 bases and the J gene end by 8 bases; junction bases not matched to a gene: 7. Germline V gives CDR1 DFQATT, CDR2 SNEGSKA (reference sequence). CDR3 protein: CSAQGTGREKLFF. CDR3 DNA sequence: TGCAGTGCCCAGGGGACAGGGCGGGAAAAACTGTTTTTT.

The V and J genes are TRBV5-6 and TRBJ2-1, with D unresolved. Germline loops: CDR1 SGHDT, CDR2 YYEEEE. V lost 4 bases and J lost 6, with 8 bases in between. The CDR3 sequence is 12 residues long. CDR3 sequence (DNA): TGTGCCAGCAGCATTAGTTCCAATGAGCAGTTCTTC. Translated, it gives CASSISSNEQFF.

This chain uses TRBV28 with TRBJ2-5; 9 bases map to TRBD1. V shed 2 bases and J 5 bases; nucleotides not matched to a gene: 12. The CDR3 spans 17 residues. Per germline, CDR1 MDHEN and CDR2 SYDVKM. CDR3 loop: CASSLRLVGQGGETQYF. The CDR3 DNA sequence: TGTGCCAGCAGTTTAAGGCTCGTGGGACAGGGAGGGGAGACCCAGTACTTC.

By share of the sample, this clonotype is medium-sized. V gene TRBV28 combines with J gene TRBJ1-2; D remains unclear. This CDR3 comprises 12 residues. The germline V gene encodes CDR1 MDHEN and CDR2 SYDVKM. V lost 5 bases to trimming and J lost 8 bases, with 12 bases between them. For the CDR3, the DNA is TGTGCCAGCAGTCTGGCCCGGGAAGGCTACACCTTC. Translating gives CASSLAREGYTF.

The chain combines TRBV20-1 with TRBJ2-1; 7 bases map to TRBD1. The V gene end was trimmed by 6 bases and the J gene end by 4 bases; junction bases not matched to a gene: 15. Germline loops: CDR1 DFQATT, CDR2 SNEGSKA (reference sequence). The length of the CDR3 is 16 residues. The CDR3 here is CSADPLNRGSYNEQFF. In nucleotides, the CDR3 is TGCAGTGCCGATCCATTGAACAGGGGATCATACAATGAGCAGTTCTTC.

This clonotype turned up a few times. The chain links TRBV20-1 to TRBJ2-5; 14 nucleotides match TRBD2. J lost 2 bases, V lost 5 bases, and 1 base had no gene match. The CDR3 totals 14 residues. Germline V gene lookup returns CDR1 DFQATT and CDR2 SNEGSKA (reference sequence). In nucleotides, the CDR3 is TGCAGTGCTTGGACTAGCGGGAGGCAAGAGACCCAGTACTTC. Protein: CSAWTSGRQETQYF.

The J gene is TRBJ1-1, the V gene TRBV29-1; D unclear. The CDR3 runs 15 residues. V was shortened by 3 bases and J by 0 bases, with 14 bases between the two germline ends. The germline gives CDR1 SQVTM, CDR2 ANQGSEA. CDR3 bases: TGCAGCGTTGAGAGGATGGCAGTGATGAACACTGAAGCTTTCTTT. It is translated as CSVERMAVMNTEAFF. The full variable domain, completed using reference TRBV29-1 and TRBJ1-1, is SAVISQKPSRDICQRGTSLTIQCQVDSQVTMMFWYRQQPGQSLTLIATANQGSEATYESGFVIDKFPISRPNLTFSTLTVSNMSPEDSSIYLCSVERMAVMNTEAFFGQGTRLTVV.

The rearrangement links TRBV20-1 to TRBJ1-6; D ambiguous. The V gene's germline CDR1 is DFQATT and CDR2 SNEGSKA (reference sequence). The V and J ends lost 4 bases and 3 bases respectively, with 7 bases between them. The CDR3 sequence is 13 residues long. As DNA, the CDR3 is TGCAGTGCTAAAAGGGACTATAATTCACCCCTCCACTTT. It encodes CSAKRDYNSPLHF.